Presented here are 7 T cell receptor beta chains from one specimen sequenced in a study of blood T cell repertoires in COVID-19 (TCRdb year 2020). Libraries came from the immunoSEQ multiplex PCR assay. The source is immuneACCESS, and TCRdb retained only in-frame sequences with V and J called. Part of the clones is not carried over; for the studies checked, unresolved V genes explain less than half of this, and the remainder is unexplained. In this sample the table shows hundreds of thousands of clones, approximately 80% of which occur a single time. The top ten clones comprise over 3% of the sample. The specimen was peripheral blood. Every receptor here comes from a woman aged 35 to 49 with active or convalescent COVID-19.

In this sample, this clone turned up a few times. The rearrangement links TRBV7-9 to TRBJ2-1; D call uncertain. Trimming stripped 2 bases from V and 8 bases from J, with 7 bases between. CDR3 size: 12 residues. The V gene's germline CDR1 is SEHNR and CDR2 FQNEAQ (reference sequence). CDR3 sequence reads: CASSLSPYEQFF. CDR3 coding DNA: TGTGCCAGCAGCTTATCCCCATATGAGCAGTTCTTC.

V usage is TRBV5-4 and J usage is TRBJ2-1; 9 bases line up with TRBD1. CDR3 length equals 16 residues. The V gene end was trimmed by 5 bases and the J gene end by 0 bases; junction bases not matched to a gene: 6. Germline CDR1 and CDR2: SGHNT and YYREEE (reference sequence). The CDR3 nucleotides read TGTGCCAGCAGTTTCGGGACAGGGTCCTCCTACAATGAGCAGTTCTTC. It translates to CASSFGTGSSYNEQFF.

The chain uses TRBV14 and TRBJ1-1; D possibly corresponds to TRBD1 (5 bases). Trimming took off 1 base at V and 1 base at J, with 19 bases between the two ends. The CDR3 covers 18 residues. The V gene's germline CDR1 is SGHDN and CDR2 FVKESK. The CDR3 loop reads CASSQVPTTTGRNTEAFF. DNA for the CDR3: TGTGCCAGCAGCCAAGTCCCAACAACAACAGGTCGGAACACTGAAGCTTTCTTT.

The J gene is TRBJ2-2, the V gene TRBV5-1; D might be TRBD2 (6 bases). Germline values: CDR1 SGHRS, CDR2 YFSETQ. The CDR3 runs 16 residues. The V end was cut by 4 bases, the J end by 2 bases, with 15 bases between. The CDR3 loop is CASSRAGPGNTGELFF. CDR3 coding DNA: TGCGCCAGCAGCCGAGCGGGCCCCGGAAACACCGGGGAGCTGTTTTTT.

This chain joins TRBV7-2 and TRBJ2-7, with a tentative D call TRBD2 (5 bases). Per germline, CDR1 SGHTA and CDR2 FQGNSA. The CDR3 is 14 amino acids. The V end lost 0 bases, the J end lost 0 bases, and 6 bases lay between the germline ends. CDR3: CASSLAGSSYEQYV. As DNA, the CDR3 is TGTGCCAGCAGCTTAGCGGGGAGCTCCTACGAGCAGTACGTC.

This clone was counted a single time. The chain joins TRBV4-1 to TRBJ1-2; the D is unclear. This CDR3 comprises 12 residues. Germline loops: CDR1 MGHRA, CDR2 YSYEKL. Trimming pared 1 base from V and 8 bases from J, leaving 8 bases between. For the CDR3, the DNA is TGCGCCAGCAGCCAAGGGCATTTAGGCTACACCTTC. Protein product: CASSQGHLGYTF.

This clone was observed a single time. V usage is TRBV5-5 and J usage is TRBJ2-5; TRBD1 matches at 7 bases. The V segment lost 3 bases and the J segment 4 bases; nucleotides outside the gene matches: 6. This CDR3 has 14 amino acids. The germline V gene has CDR1 SGHKS and CDR2 YYEKEE (reference sequence). CDR3 nucleotide sequence: TGTGCCAGCAGCTGGGGGACAGTAGGAGAGACCCAGTACTTC. As protein: CASSWGTVGETQYF.